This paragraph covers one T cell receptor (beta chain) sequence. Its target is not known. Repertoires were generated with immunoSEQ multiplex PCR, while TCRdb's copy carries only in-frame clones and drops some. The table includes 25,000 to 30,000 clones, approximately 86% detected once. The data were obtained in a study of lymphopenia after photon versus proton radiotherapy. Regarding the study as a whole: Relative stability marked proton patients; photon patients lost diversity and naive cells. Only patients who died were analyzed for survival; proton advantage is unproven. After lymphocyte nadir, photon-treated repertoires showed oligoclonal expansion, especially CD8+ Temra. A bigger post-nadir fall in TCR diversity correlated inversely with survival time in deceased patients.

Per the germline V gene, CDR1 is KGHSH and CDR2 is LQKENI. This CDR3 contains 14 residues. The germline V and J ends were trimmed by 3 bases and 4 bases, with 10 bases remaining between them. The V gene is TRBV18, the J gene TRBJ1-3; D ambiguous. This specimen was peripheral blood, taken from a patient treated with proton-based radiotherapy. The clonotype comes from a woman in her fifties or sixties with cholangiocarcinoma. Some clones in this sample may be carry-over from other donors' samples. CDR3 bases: TGTGCCAGCTCACCTAGACAATTGGGAAACACCATATATTTT. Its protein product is CASSPRQLGNTIYF.